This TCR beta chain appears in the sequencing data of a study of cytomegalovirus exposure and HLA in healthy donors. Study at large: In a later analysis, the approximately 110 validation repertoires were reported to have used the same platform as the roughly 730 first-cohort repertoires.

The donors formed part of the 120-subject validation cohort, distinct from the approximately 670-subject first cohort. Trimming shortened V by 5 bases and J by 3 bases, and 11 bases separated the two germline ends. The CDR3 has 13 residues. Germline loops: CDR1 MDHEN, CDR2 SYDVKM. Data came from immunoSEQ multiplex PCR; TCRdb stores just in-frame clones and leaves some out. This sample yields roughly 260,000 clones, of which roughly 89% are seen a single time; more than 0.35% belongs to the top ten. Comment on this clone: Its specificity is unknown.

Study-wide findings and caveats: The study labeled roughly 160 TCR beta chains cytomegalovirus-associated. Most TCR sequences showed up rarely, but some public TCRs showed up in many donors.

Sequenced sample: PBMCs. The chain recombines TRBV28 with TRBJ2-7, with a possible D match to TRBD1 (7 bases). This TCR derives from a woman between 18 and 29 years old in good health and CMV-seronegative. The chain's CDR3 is CASSAGQSYEQYF. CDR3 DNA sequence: TGTGCCAGCAGTGCGGGACAGAGCTACGAGCAGTACTTC.